This TCR beta chain was identified during a study of blood T cells in healthy people across ages. Study-wide results and caveats: Not knowing donor CMV status may have confounded expanded clonotype changes.

The second PCR ran roughly 7 to 12 cycles with a sample-barcoded 5' primer and J-beta primers. The authors tagged each cDNA molecule using a template-switch adaptor with 12 random nucleotides. TCRdb reprocessed the 5' RACE reads with MiXCR, giving one entry per CDR3 protein. The table includes about 730,000 distinct CDR3 sequences, more than 40% detected once. Germline values: CDR1 KGHDR, CDR2 SFDVKD. This CDR3 comprises 13 residues. J gave up 6 bases and V 5 bases, and 3 bases lay outside the gene matches. A word on this clonotype: Its antigen is not known.

The sequenced material came from blood. J is TRBJ2-7 and V is TRBV24-1; TRBD2 matches 10 bases. The clonotype originates from an older woman in good health. The CDR3 here is CATSGPSGSEQYF. The CDR3 coding sequence is TGTGCCACCAGTGGACCTAGCGGGAGCGAGCAGTACTTC.